The present TCR beta chain was sequenced within a study of blood T cell repertoires in COVID-19. Study-level background: COVID-19 samples from acute and convalescent phases originated in the United States, Italy and Spain. The analysed material was cDNA or gDNA that came from T cells, B-cell-depleted T cells, or PBMCs.

Per the original methods: Amplifying reference gene primers gave estimates of nucleated cell counts. TCRdb keeps only in-frame clones here, not all; method: immunoSEQ multiplex PCR. The V and J calls and clone size were taken over from that table, and D and trimming were inferred from the DNA. The table records some 260,000 clones, 87% of them present only once. V lost 1 base to trimming and J lost 5 bases; unmatched junction nucleotides: 1. The CDR3 is 14 residues long. Germline V gene lookup returns CDR1 MDHEN and CDR2 SYDVKM. Source material: peripheral blood. The rearrangement uses TRBV28 and TRBJ1-4; 7 bases are a match to TRBD1. The TCR sequence derives from a young man with active or convalescent COVID-19. As DNA, the CDR3 is TGTGCCAGCAGTTTATCACAGGGGAATGAAAAACTGTTTTTT. It yields the protein CASSLSQGNEKLFF.